These T cell receptor beta chains were read from a single sample in a study of T cells in localized non-small cell lung cancer. Using immunoSEQ multiplex PCR, the repertoire was profiled, and TCRdb retains in-frame clones only, with some absent. The data contain 65,000 to 95,000 clones, 60% to 85% of them singletons. The sample in question was PBMCs, obtained before any cancer treatment. The source is a man aged 40-75 years with stage II squamous cell lung carcinoma. The CDR3 runs from the conserved cysteine through the conserved F or W. D genes are given only for firm matches. Clone size is shown for a subset of rows, as once, few, many or a class of expanded clone.

D gene: -; V gene: TRBV2; clone size: -; J gene: TRBJ2-7; CDR3 DNA: TGTGCCAGCAGTGAAGTTAATAAGCAGTACTTC; CDR3 protein: CASSEVNKQYF
D gene: -; V gene: TRBV5-1; clone size: -; J gene: TRBJ2-1; CDR3 DNA: TGCGCCAGCAGCTTGGCCCTGGGCGGTAGAGAGCAGTTCTTC; CDR3 protein: CASSLALGGREQFF
D gene: -; V gene: TRBV28; clone size: -; J gene: TRBJ1-1; CDR3 DNA: TGTGCCAGCAGTTTGGACGGTGAGAACACTGAAGCTTTCTTT; CDR3 protein: CASSLDGENTEAFF
D gene: -; V gene: TRBV7-9; clone size: -; J gene: TRBJ2-6; CDR3 DNA: TGTGCCAGCAGCTTAGGTTGGGTAGGCGGGGCCAACGTCCTGACTTTC; CDR3 protein: CASSLGWVGGANVLTF
D gene: -; V gene: TRBV9; clone size: -; J gene: TRBJ2-1; CDR3 DNA: TGTGCCAGCAGCCCCTCTGGCGGGGTCTCCTACAATGAGCAGTTCTTC; CDR3 protein: CASSPSGGVSYNEQFF
D gene: TRBD1; V gene: TRBV7-9; clone size: few; J gene: TRBJ1-1; CDR3 DNA: TGTGCCAGCGGGCACCTTACCCTCCGGACAGGGGGCGCAACTGAAGCTTTCTTT; CDR3 protein: CASGHLTLRTGGATEAFF
D gene: TRBD1; V gene: TRBV19; clone size: -; J gene: TRBJ2-6; CDR3 DNA: TGTGCCAGTAGACAGGGGTTCTCTGGGGCCAACGTCCTGACTTTC; CDR3 protein: CASRQGFSGANVLTF
D gene: -; V gene: TRBV5-4; clone size: -; J gene: TRBJ1-1; CDR3 DNA: TGTGCCAGCAGCTTGGCCGTCAGGGTAGGCACTGAAGCTTTCTTT; CDR3 protein: CASSLAVRVGTEAFF
D gene: TRBD1; V gene: TRBV9; clone size: -; J gene: TRBJ2-7; CDR3 DNA: TGTGCCAGCAGCCCCCGGGACAGGGGTACGTCGGAGCAGTACTTC; CDR3 protein: CASSPRDRGTSEQYF
D gene: -; V gene: TRBV7-3; clone size: -; J gene: TRBJ2-3; CDR3 DNA: TGTGCCAGCAGCCCGTTGACAGGTCCGGATACGCAGTATTTT; CDR3 protein: CASSPLTGPDTQYF
D gene: -; V gene: TRBV7-2; clone size: -; J gene: TRBJ2-7; CDR3 DNA: TGTGCCAGCAGCGTAGACACCTACGAGCAGTACTTC; CDR3 protein: CASSVDTYEQYF
D gene: -; V gene: TRBV15; clone size: once; J gene: TRBJ2-7; CDR3 DNA: TGTGCCACCAGCAGTCGTTCTGGCTACGAGCAGTACTTC; CDR3 protein: CATSSRSGYEQYF
D gene: -; V gene: TRBV6-6; clone size: -; J gene: TRBJ1-3; CDR3 DNA: TGTGCCAGCACTCTCGGGGGTACCATATATTTT; CDR3 protein: CASTLGGTIYF
D gene: -; V gene: TRBV28; clone size: -; J gene: TRBJ1-5; CDR3 DNA: TGTGCCAGCATACAGGGACCCAATCAGCCCCAGCATTTT; CDR3 protein: CASIQGPNQPQHF
D gene: TRBD1; V gene: TRBV6-1; clone size: -; J gene: TRBJ1-2; CDR3 DNA: TGTGCCAGCAGTGACCCCGGGACAGCAACCTATGGCTACACCTTC; CDR3 protein: CASSDPGTATYGYTF
D gene: -; V gene: TRBV6-7; clone size: -; J gene: TRBJ2-5; CDR3 DNA: TGTGCCACCCCGTGGGGGGTATACCGAGAGACCCAGTACTTC; CDR3 protein: CATPWGVYRETQYF
D gene: -; V gene: TRBV6-1; clone size: -; J gene: TRBJ1-3; CDR3 DNA: TGTGCCAGCAGTGACATGGGTGGAAACACCATATATTTT; CDR3 protein: CASSDMGGNTIYF
D gene: TRBD2; V gene: TRBV5-1; clone size: -; J gene: TRBJ2-5; CDR3 DNA: TGCGCCAGCAGCTTCTTGGGGACTAGTGGGGAGACCCAGTACTTC; CDR3 protein: CASSFLGTSGETQYF
D gene: -; V gene: TRBV6-6; clone size: few; J gene: TRBJ1-1; CDR3 DNA: TGTGCCAGTAGTGGGGGAGTTCAAGCTTTCTTT; CDR3 protein: CASSGGVQAFF
D gene: -; V gene: TRBV11-1; clone size: -; J gene: TRBJ2-2; CDR3 DNA: TGTGCCAGCAGCTTTTCAGGGGTGGTCGGGGAGCTGTTTTTT; CDR3 protein: CASSFSGVVGELFF
D gene: -; V gene: TRBV18; clone size: -; J gene: TRBJ2-1; CDR3 DNA: TGTGCCAGCTCATCGCAGGACAGCAATGAGCAGTTCTTC; CDR3 protein: CASSSQDSNEQFF
D gene: TRBD2; V gene: TRBV6-6; clone size: -; J gene: TRBJ2-7; CDR3 DNA: TGTGCCAGCAGGACCACAGGTGAAATGTCGGGAGGGCAGTACTTC; CDR3 protein: CASRTTGEMSGGQYF
D gene: -; V gene: TRBV5-1; clone size: few; J gene: TRBJ2-1; CDR3 DNA: TGCGCCAGCAGCTTAGTCGGGGTGATGTATGCTAATGAGCAGTTCTTC; CDR3 protein: CASSLVGVMYANEQFF
D gene: -; V gene: TRBV2; clone size: -; J gene: TRBJ1-5; CDR3 DNA: TGTGCCAGCAGTCGGAGACAGCAGAGCAATCAGCCCCAGCATTTT; CDR3 protein: CASSRRQQSNQPQHF
D gene: TRBD2; V gene: TRBV4-2; clone size: -; J gene: TRBJ2-7; CDR3 DNA: TGTGCCAGCAGCCAGTCCTTAGCGGGATGGGAGCAGTACTTC; CDR3 protein: CASSQSLAGWEQYF
D gene: -; V gene: TRBV2; clone size: -; J gene: TRBJ2-4; CDR3 DNA: TGTGCCAGCAGTGAATGGCAGGCTCTAGCCAAAAACATTCAGTACTTC; CDR3 protein: CASSEWQALAKNIQYF
D gene: TRBD1; V gene: TRBV7-3; clone size: -; J gene: TRBJ1-1; CDR3 DNA: TGTGCCAGCAGCCCTTCGGGACAGGAAGCTTTCTTT; CDR3 protein: CASSPSGQEAFF
D gene: TRBD1; V gene: TRBV28; clone size: -; J gene: TRBJ2-6; CDR3 DNA: TGTGCCAGCAGTTTTATGCAGGGGGCGCGGGGGGCCAACGTCCTGACTTTC; CDR3 protein: CASSFMQGARGANVLTF
D gene: TRBD2; V gene: TRBV9; clone size: -; J gene: TRBJ2-3; CDR3 DNA: TGTGCCAGCAGCCCAAGCGGGAGGGGCACAGATACGCAGTATTTT; CDR3 protein: CASSPSGRGTDTQYF
D gene: -; V gene: TRBV4-3; clone size: few; J gene: TRBJ1-6; CDR3 DNA: TGCGCCAGCAGCCATCGGGGTTCACCCCTCCACTTT; CDR3 protein: CASSHRGSPLHF
D gene: -; V gene: TRBV28; clone size: once; J gene: TRBJ1-2; CDR3 DNA: TGTGCCAGCAGCCCGGGGGTCTATGGCTACACCTTC; CDR3 protein: CASSPGVYGYTF
D gene: TRBD2; V gene: TRBV5-1; clone size: -; J gene: TRBJ2-7; CDR3 DNA: TGCGCCAGCAGAATGACTAGCGTTGCCTACGAGCAGTACTTC; CDR3 protein: CASRMTSVAYEQYF
D gene: -; V gene: TRBV4-3; clone size: -; J gene: TRBJ1-2; CDR3 DNA: TGCGCCAGCAGCCCCACCCCTCGGGGCAACTATGGCTACACCTTC; CDR3 protein: CASSPTPRGNYGYTF
D gene: -; V gene: TRBV2; clone size: -; J gene: TRBJ2-2; CDR3 DNA: TGTGCCAGCAGACAGTTTCCCGGGGAGCTGTTTTTT; CDR3 protein: CASRQFPGELFF
D gene: -; V gene: TRBV30; clone size: -; J gene: TRBJ1-3; CDR3 DNA: TGTGCCTGGAGCGTAACATCCTCTGGAAACACCATATATTTT; CDR3 protein: CAWSVTSSGNTIYF
D gene: -; V gene: TRBV7-2; clone size: -; J gene: TRBJ1-5; CDR3 DNA: TGTGCCAGCAGCCGGCAGGCGAATCAGCCCCAGCATTTT; CDR3 protein: CASSRQANQPQHF
D gene: -; V gene: TRBV7-2; clone size: -; J gene: TRBJ2-2; CDR3 DNA: TGTGCCAGCAGCTTAGGCAGAACAGGGACCGGGGAGCTGTTTTTT; CDR3 protein: CASSLGRTGTGELFF
D gene: -; V gene: TRBV28; clone size: -; J gene: TRBJ1-5; CDR3 DNA: TGTGCCAGCACTTGGGGCAGCGGACAGCCCCAGCATTTT; CDR3 protein: CASTWGSGQPQHF
D gene: TRBD1; V gene: TRBV9; clone size: -; J gene: TRBJ1-2; CDR3 DNA: TGTGCCAGCAGCGAAGGCGTCAGGGGGGAAGCTGGCTACACCTTC; CDR3 protein: CASSEGVRGEAGYTF
D gene: -; V gene: TRBV27; clone size: -; J gene: TRBJ2-3; CDR3 DNA: TGTGCCAGCAGTCCTGCGGGATGGGTAGATACGCAGTATTTT; CDR3 protein: CASSPAGWVDTQYF
D gene: -; V gene: TRBV4-1; clone size: -; J gene: TRBJ1-4; CDR3 DNA: TGCGCCAGCAGCCAATTGACCCCGGGAACAGGGAATGAAAAACTGTTTTTT; CDR3 protein: CASSQLTPGTGNEKLFF
D gene: -; V gene: TRBV7-8; clone size: -; J gene: TRBJ1-2; CDR3 DNA: TGTGCCAGCAGCTTAGGTACAGACTATGGCTACACCTTC; CDR3 protein: CASSLGTDYGYTF
D gene: -; V gene: TRBV18; clone size: -; J gene: TRBJ1-1; CDR3 DNA: TGTGCCAGCTCACCAGGTCGAGCCTCGAACACTGAAGCTTTCTTT; CDR3 protein: CASSPGRASNTEAFF
D gene: -; V gene: TRBV19; clone size: -; J gene: TRBJ2-2; CDR3 DNA: TGTGCCAGTAGCACTAGGCGGGGAGAATTTAAGAACACCGGGGAGCTGTTTTTT; CDR3 protein: CASSTRRGEFKNTGELFF
D gene: TRBD1; V gene: TRBV6-5; clone size: -; J gene: TRBJ2-7; CDR3 DNA: TGTGCCAGCAGACAGGGACAGGGGATCTCCTACGAGCAGTACTTC; CDR3 protein: CASRQGQGISYEQYF